The clone carrying this T cell receptor (beta chain) is a singleton in its sample. These data come from a study of CD8+CD57+ T cells in acquired aplastic anemia. It was patients with CD8+CD57+ cell expansion by flow cytometry who were chosen for sequencing. Diagnosis of severe acquired aplastic anemia applied to all patients. Germline V gene data show CDR1 as DFQATT and CDR2 as SNEGSKA (reference sequence). Deletions cut 5 bases from V and 0 bases from J, with 11 bases between. The CDR3 covers 15 residues. Template material for TCR beta VDJ and CDR3 profiling consisted of genomic DNA. One entry per CDR3 protein results from TCRdb running MiXCR on the reads. The sample comprises about 160,000 distinct CDR3 sequences, more than 45% of which are singletons, and about 3% rests with the top ten.

This TCR was sampled from a human donor with aplastic anemia. V gene TRBV20-1 combines with J gene TRBJ1-6; D call uncertain. Material: sorted CD4+, CD8+, or CD8+CD57+ T cells (not recorded which) from PBMCs. CDR3 bases: TGCAGTGCTCTAGACCGGAGCTCCTATAATTCACCCCTCCACTTT. Amino acid sequence: CSALDRSSYNSPLHF.